This T cell receptor beta chain was sequenced in a study of T cell responses to AZD1222 COVID-19 vaccine. Trimming cost V 8 bases and J 1 base, with 8 bases left between them. The CDR3 sequence is 12 residues long. Looked up from germline, CDR1 is LNHDA and CDR2 is SQIVND (reference sequence). Sequencing used immunoSEQ multiplex PCR; TCRdb keeps in-frame clones, though not all of them. Of about 120,000 clones listed, around 93% were seen once; the top ten hold 5%. The study's findings and limits: No day 14 peak samples; only post-peak repertoires were characterized.

Turning to this clone: The antigen remains unidentified.

The sample was peripheral blood, taken 28 days after the second AZD1222 dose. The V gene is TRBV19, the J gene TRBJ1-1; D is possibly TRBD1 (5 bases). The origin of this receptor is an adult who received the AZD1222 COVID-19 vaccine. The CDR3 sequence is CASRDRNTEAFF. The CDR3 nucleotides are TGTGCCAGTCGAGACAGGAACACTGAAGCTTTCTTT.